This TCR beta chain was sequenced in a study of T cells in Graves' hyperthyroidism and ophthalmopathy. V lost 7 bases to trimming and J lost 6 bases; unmatched junction nucleotides: 4. There are 13 residues in the CDR3. This clonotype was counted between two and nine times. From RNA transcripts, TCR beta CDR3 regions were amplified. Researchers ran a first-round RT-PCR on the TCR CDR3 using the HTBI primer set. One entry per CDR3 protein results from TCRdb running MiXCR on the multiplex PCR reads. The data show about 840,000 distinct CDR3 sequences, with roughly 40% seen just once and about 9% held by the top ten.

The V gene is TRBV12-3 or TRBV12-4, the J gene TRBJ2-7, with TRBD2 matching over 12 bases. The source of this sequence is a man between 18 and 29 years old with Graves' hyperthyroidism. Sequenced: blood. CDR3 nucleotide sequence: TGTGCCAGCACCGGACTAGCGGGGAGCGAGCAGTACTTC. Its protein is CASTGLAGSEQYF.